Each of the 16 T cell receptor beta chains below was sequenced from the same sample in a study of T cell repertoires in cytomegalovirus infection. TCRdb reanalysed the reads using MiXCR and keeps one entry per CDR3 protein. The data show over 100,000 distinct CDR3 sequences, 16% seen once. Sequenced input: PBMCs. Receptor source: a human donor in good health (CMV status not recorded). Some clones in this sample may be carry-over from other donors' samples.

The sample holds a few counts of this clonotype. The chain has TRBV2 and TRBJ1-5, with 10 bases fitting TRBD1. The germline V gene has CDR1 SNHLY and CDR2 FYNNEI. Trimming cost V 8 bases and J 4 bases; bases outside gene matches: 2. The CDR3 has 13 amino acids. CDR3 protein: CASGTGVNQPQHF. CDR3 DNA sequence: TGTGCCAGCGGGACAGGGGTTAATCAGCCCCAGCATTTT.

This clonotype was seen many times. CDR3 region: CASSLVVGSYMAFF. The CDR3 bases are TGTGCCAGCAGCTTAGTAGTAGGGTCGTACATGGCTTTCTTT. The V and J genes are TRBV7-9 and TRBJ1-1; no definite D call. The CDR3 runs to 14 residues. Per germline, CDR1 SEHNR and CDR2 FQNEAQ (reference sequence). V lost 1 base and J lost 11, with 17 bases in between.

A single count supports this clonotype. The junction departs from germline at one end; a sequencing error may be responsible. The rearrangement links TRBV4-1 to TRBJ2-7, with D perhaps TRBD2 (5 bases). Germline CDR1 reads MGHRA; CDR2 reads YSYEKL. This CDR3 region has 15 residues. The DNA for the CDR3 is TGCGCCCGCAGCCCCTTGGACTTTCCCTCCTACGAGCAGTACTTC. Its protein is CARSPLDFPSYEQYF.

The CDR3 nucleotides are TGTGCCAGCAGCAGCTCGGCGGGCAATGAGCAGTTCTTC. Translated: CASSSSAGNEQFF. The V and J genes are TRBV6-4 and TRBJ2-1, with D possibly being TRBD2 (5 bases). V lost 6 bases and J 6 bases, leaving 12 bases between the germline ends. Germline lookup yields CDR1 MRHNA and CDR2 SNTAGT. The CDR3 covers 13 residues.

This clonotype was seen many times. The rearrangement links TRBV6-2 or TRBV6-3 to TRBJ2-7, with D perhaps assigned TRBD1 or TRBD2 (5 bases each). V lost 3 bases and J 5 bases, leaving 14 bases between the germline ends. CDR1 MNHEY and CDR2 SVGEGT come from the germline V gene. The CDR3 consists of 14 residues. The CDR3 DNA follows: TGTGCCAGCAGTTATGGGGCGGCGAGGGACGAGCAGTACTTC. Translated, it gives CASSYGAARDEQYF.

This clonotype was counted only a few times. The chain combines TRBV7-2 with TRBJ1-4; no definite D call. V was cut by 2 bases and J by 4 bases, with 17 bases left in between. This CDR3 is built from 17 residues. The germline gives CDR1 SGHTA, CDR2 FQGNSA. The CDR3 protein is CASSLLIGPDDNEKLFF. The CDR3 DNA reads TGTGCCAGCAGCTTATTAATTGGACCCGATGATAATGAAAAACTGTTTTTT.

This clonotype was counted a few times. The rearrangement links TRBV11-2 to TRBJ2-3; unclear D gene. The CDR3 has 14 residues. Germline V gene data show CDR1 as SGHAT and CDR2 as FQNNGV. V was shortened by 3 bases and J by 2 bases, with 9 bases between the two germline ends. The CDR3 loop is CASSLARLTDTQYF. CDR3 DNA: TGTGCCAGCAGCTTGGCCAGGCTCACAGATACGCAGTATTTT.

This clonotype has only a few counts. This chain uses TRBV12-3 or TRBV12-4 with TRBJ1-1; no clear D gene. The CDR3 is 12 amino acids. V gave up 3 bases and J gave up 3 bases, with 5 bases separating them. CDR3 region: CASSFDHTEAFF. For the CDR3, the DNA is TGTGCCAGCAGTTTTGACCACACTGAAGCTTTCTTT.

There are a few counts of this clonotype. V gene TRBV28 combines with J gene TRBJ1-3; TRBD1 might be the D (6 bases). There are 15 residues in the CDR3. CDR1 MDHEN and CDR2 SYDVKM come from the germline V gene. With 6 bases removed from V and 3 bases from J, the gap between germline ends came to 15 bases. The chain's CDR3 is CASSRRGAHGNTIYF. CDR3 nucleotides: TGTGCCAGCAGCCGTCGGGGGGCACATGGAAACACCATATATTTT. The whole variable domain, filled in from reference TRBV28 and TRBJ1-3, reads DVKVTQSSRYLVKRTGEKVFLECVQDMDHENMFWYRQDPGLGLRLIYFSYDVKMKEKGDIPEGYSVSREKKERFSLILESASTNQTSMYLCASSRRGAHGNTIYFGEGSWLTVV.

This clonotype was detected only a few times. The V and J genes are TRBV15 and TRBJ2-2; 7 bases are shared with TRBD1. V dropped 10 bases and J dropped 1; count of bases not matched to a gene: 6. The length of the CDR3 is 14 residues. The germline CDR1 and CDR2 sequences are LNHNV and YYDKDF (reference sequence). CDR3 amino acids: CAIAGTVNTGELFF. In DNA, the CDR3 is TGTGCCATCGCCGGGACAGTGAACACCGGGGAGCTGTTTTTT.

V and J are TRBV5-1 and TRBJ2-7; 9 bases fit TRBD1. Germline V gives CDR1 SGHRS, CDR2 YFSETQ. The CDR3 spans 14 residues. V lost 4 bases, J lost 3 bases, and 5 bases stayed unmatched. The CDR3 spells CASSPWTGDYEQYF. Here the CDR3 DNA reads TGCGCCAGCAGCCCATGGACAGGGGACTACGAGCAGTACTTC.

The genes are TRBV10-3 and TRBJ1-1; 9 bases fit TRBD1. CDR1 ENHRY and CDR2 SYGVKD come from the germline V gene. The CDR3 has 16 residues. J was trimmed by 1 base and V by 0 bases; bases with no gene match: 3. CDR3 sequence: CAISESWGQGNTEAFF. The CDR3 bases are TGTGCCATCAGTGAGTCTTGGGGACAGGGGAACACTGAAGCTTTCTTT.

The chain uses TRBV20-1 and TRBJ2-3; a possible D gene is TRBD2 (6 bases). Germline lookup yields CDR1 DFQATT and CDR2 SNEGSKA (reference sequence). V was clipped by 5 bases and J by 5 bases, with 17 bases between them. The CDR3 loop spans 14 amino acids. The CDR3 protein is CSAHAGPTRDTQYF. CDR3 coding DNA: TGCAGTGCTCACGCGGGGCCGACCAGAGATACGCAGTATTTT.

Note on this clonotype: At one of its ends the junction is not consistent with the germline gene, which may arise from a read error. The genes are TRBV14 and TRBJ1-1, with unresolved D. CDR1 is SGHDN and CDR2 is FVKESK in the germline V gene. This CDR3 has 13 amino acids. CDR3 sequence reads: CASSQGANTEASF. The CDR3 DNA reads as TGTGCCAGCAGCCAAGGGGCGAACACTGAAGCTTCCTTT.

This clonotype turned up a few times. The CDR3: CASFTGQAHNSPLHF. In DNA, the CDR3 is TGTGCCAGCTTTACGGGACAGGCGCATAATTCACCCCTCCACTTT. The genes are TRBV28 and TRBJ1-6, with TRBD1 matching 8 bases. Trimming removed 8 bases from V and 5 bases from J; junction bases left unmatched: 8. The CDR3 has 15 amino acids. Germline V CDR1 and CDR2: MDHEN, SYDVKM. The whole variable domain, remainder taken from reference TRBV28 and TRBJ1-6, is DVKVTQSSRYLVKRTGEKVFLECVQDMDHENMFWYRQDPGLGLRLIYFSYDVKMKEKGDIPEGYSVSREKKERFSLILESASTNQTSMYLCASFTGQAHNSPLHFGNGTRLTVT.

V gene TRBV2 combines with J gene TRBJ2-6; possible D gene TRBD2, 5 bases. Germline V lookup: CDR1 SNHLY, CDR2 FYNNEI. The CDR3 has 15 residues. V was cut by 4 bases and J by 3 bases, with 10 bases left in between. The CDR3 sequence: CASSVREDGANVLTF. The CDR3 DNA is TGTGCCAGCAGTGTCCGGGAAGATGGGGCCAACGTCCTGACTTTC. The full variable domain, completed using reference TRBV2 and TRBJ2-6, is EPEVTQTPSHQVTQMGQEVILRCVPISNHLYFYWYRQILGQKVEFLVSFYNNEISEKSEIFDDQFSVERPDGSNFTLKIRSTKLEDSAMYFCASSVREDGANVLTFGAGSRLTVL.